This passage covers 10 T cell receptor beta chains from one sample sequenced in a study of T cell responses to AZD1222 COVID-19 vaccine. This table comes from immunoSEQ multiplex PCR, and its TCRdb copy is limited to in-frame clones, with some not included. The sample lists about 130,000 clones, approximately 84% occurring once. This sample comprised peripheral blood, obtained on day 0 of AZD1222 vaccination. The source of these receptors is an adult in good health.

The genes are TRBV28 and TRBJ2-7; D not certain. The CDR3 runs to 12 residues. Trimming took 7 bases from V and 9 from J, leaving 16 bases between them. The V gene's germline CDR1 is MDHEN and CDR2 SYDVKM. The CDR3 region has the DNA TGTGCCAGCATCACGCGGAACAGTGCGCAGTACTTC. As protein: CASITRNSAQYF. The whole variable domain, filled in from reference TRBV28 and TRBJ2-7, reads DVKVTQSSRYLVKRTGEKVFLECVQDMDHENMFWYRQDPGLGLRLIYFSYDVKMKEKGDIPEGYSVSREKKERFSLILESASTNQTSMYLCASITRNSAQYFGPGTRLTVT.

This clone came up once. The chain carries TRBV9 and TRBJ1-2; 9 nucleotides agree with TRBD1. From germline, CDR1 is SGDLS and CDR2 YYNGEE. V shed 2 bases, J shed 4 bases, and the junction held 3 bases outside the gene matches. The CDR3 covers 14 residues. CDR3 nucleotides: TGTGCCAGCAGCGTGGGACAGGGAACCTATGGCTACACCTTC. Protein: CASSVGQGTYGYTF.

CDR3 residues: CASSFGAVSMNTEAFF. The CDR3 nucleotides are TGCGCCAGCAGCTTTGGGGCAGTGAGTATGAACACTGAAGCTTTCTTT. This rearrangement joins TRBV5-1 to TRBJ1-1; D perhaps matches TRBD1 (5 bases). CDR3 length: 16 residues. V was cut by 2 bases and J by 0 bases, with 14 bases left in between. Per the germline V gene, CDR1 is SGHRS and CDR2 is YFSETQ.

In nucleotides, the CDR3 is TGTGCCAGTAGTATTAGTTGGGACAGGGGAAAGACCCAGTACTTC. It is translated as CASSISWDRGKTQYF. J is TRBJ2-5 and V is TRBV19, with 10 nucleotides matching TRBD1. V was pared by 3 bases and J by 6 bases, with 7 bases of the junction left unmatched. The CDR3 extends over 15 amino acids. The germline gives CDR1 LNHDA, CDR2 SQIVND (reference sequence).

The chain links TRBV28 to TRBJ1-3; D perhaps matches TRBD1 (5 bases). Trimming left V 8 bases short and J 3 bases short, with 14 bases between. Germline values: CDR1 MDHEN, CDR2 SYDVKM. This CDR3 has 14 residues. The CDR3 sequence: CASLPRGIGNTIYF. The CDR3 bases are TGTGCCAGCCTGCCTCGGGGGATTGGAAACACCATATATTTT.

V gene TRBV12-2 combines with J gene TRBJ2-1; no check of the table's D call, TRBD1, against the DNA was made. TRBV12-2 is an annotated pseudogene. The CDR3 totals 16 residues. The CDR3 loop reads CASRLINRGRINEQFF. CDR3 nucleotides: TGTGCAAGTCGCTTAATAAACAGGGGTCGCATCAATGAGCAGTTCTTC.

V gene TRBV18 combines with J gene TRBJ1-1; 7 bases align to TRBD1. The CDR3 totals 14 residues. The ends lost 1 base at V and 5 bases at J; junction bases unmatched: 4. Germline V lookup: CDR1 KGHSH, CDR2 LQKENI. The CDR3 protein is CASSPRQGRTEAFF. The CDR3 DNA is TGTGCCAGCTCACCACGACAGGGTAGGACTGAAGCTTTCTTT.

The chain carries TRBV18 and TRBJ1-4, with D unclear. The CDR3 totals 13 residues. Germline V gene lookup returns CDR1 KGHSH and CDR2 LQKENI. The ends were cut back, 0 bases at V and 2 bases at J, with 1 base in the middle. For the CDR3, the DNA is TGTGCCAGCTCACCACCGACTAATGAAAAACTGTTTTTT. Protein: CASSPPTNEKLFF.

The V call is TRBV5-1, the J call TRBJ1-1; possible D gene TRBD1, 5 bases. The length of the CDR3 is 13 residues. The ends were cut back, 4 bases at V and 8 bases at J, with 15 bases in the middle. Germline values: CDR1 SGHRS, CDR2 YFSETQ. The CDR3 nucleotides are TGCGCCAGCAGCCCGGACACACCGTCGGAAGCTTTCTTT. Amino acids: CASSPDTPSEAFF. Using reference TRBV5-1 and TRBJ1-1 for the parts outside the CDR3, the full variable domain is KAGVTQTPRYLIKTRGQQVTLSCSPISGHRSVSWYQQTPGQGLQFLFEYFSETQRNKGNFPGRFSGRQFSNSRSEMNVSTLELGDSALYLCASSPDTPSEAFFGQGTRLTVV.

The rearrangement links TRBV19 to TRBJ1-5, with 8 bases matching TRBD1. V gave up 10 bases and J gave up 7 bases; unmatched junction bases: 12. The germline V gene encodes CDR1 LNHDA and CDR2 SQIVND (reference sequence). The CDR3 runs 14 residues. The CDR3 protein is CATRDRGSGQPQHF. As DNA, the CDR3 is TGTGCCACGCGCGACAGGGGATCAGGACAGCCCCAGCATTTT.